One and the same sample provided the 23 T cell receptor beta chains below, sequenced in a study of blood T cell repertoires in COVID-19. Data came from immunoSEQ multiplex PCR; TCRdb stores just in-frame clones and leaves some out. The repertoire holds roughly 29,000 clones, with 70% to 90% as singletons. Sequencing used peripheral blood. These TCRs come from a human donor in a cohort sampled during active COVID-19.

The chain uses TRBV7-9 and TRBJ2-7; D is possibly TRBD1 (6 bases). The CDR3 loop spans 13 amino acids. The V end lost 2 bases, the J end lost 4 bases, and 9 bases lay between the germline ends. Germline CDR1 SEHNR, CDR2 FQNEAQ (reference sequence). The CDR3 region has the DNA TGTGCCAGCAGCTTAAAGACAGGATACGAGCAGTACTTC. Its protein product is CASSLKTGYEQYF.

The CDR3 DNA reads as TGTGCCAGTAGTATAGATCTATCGGGGCGGGGGACTGAAGCTTTCTTT. Amino acids: CASSIDLSGRGTEAFF. The rearrangement uses TRBV19 and TRBJ1-1, with D tentatively TRBD1 (5 bases). Trimming stripped 0 bases from V and 5 bases from J, with 16 bases between. The CDR3 contains 16 residues. The germline V gene encodes CDR1 LNHDA and CDR2 SQIVND (reference sequence). The entire variable domain, with the rest obtained from reference TRBV19 and TRBJ1-1, is as follows: DGGITQSPKYLFRKEGQNVTLSCEQNLNHDAMYWYRQDPGQGLRLIYYSQIVNDFQKGDIAEGYSVSREKKESFPLTVTSAQKNPTAFYLCASSIDLSGRGTEAFFGQGTRLTVV.

This chain joins TRBV30 and TRBJ2-6; D unresolved. This CDR3 has 16 residues. Germline values: CDR1 GTSNPN, CDR2 SVGIG (reference sequence). V was shortened by 2 bases and J by 4 bases, with 15 bases between the two germline ends. CDR3 in DNA: TGTGCCTGGAGTTTCCCGATGGGCGCAGGGGCCAACGTCCTGACTTTC. Protein product: CAWSFPMGAGANVLTF.

V gene TRBV3-1 (or the pseudogene TRBV3-2) combines with J gene TRBJ1-4, with D perhaps matching TRBD1 (6 bases). The CDR3 totals 13 residues. V was clipped by 4 bases and J by 8 bases, with 11 bases between them. Germline loops: CDR1 LGHDT, CDR2 YNNKEL (reference sequence). The CDR3 loop is CASSLWTAEKLFF. The CDR3 coding sequence is TGTGCCAGCAGCCTTTGGACAGCGGAAAAACTGTTTTTT.

The genes are TRBV6-5 and TRBJ1-1; possible D gene TRBD1, 5 bases. This CDR3 contains 13 residues. V lost 10 bases and J lost 5, with 17 bases in between. Germline lookup yields CDR1 MNHEY and CDR2 SVGAGI. CDR3 amino acids: CAISRQGFTEAFF. CDR3 nucleotides: TGTGCCATCTCTCGGCAGGGTTTTACTGAAGCTTTCTTT.

The chain links TRBV15 to TRBJ1-3, with D possibly being TRBD1 (6 bases). Germline CDR1 reads LNHNV; CDR2 reads YYDKDF (reference sequence). CDR3 length: 16 residues. V was pared by 3 bases and J by 0 bases, with 12 bases between. CDR3 coding DNA: TGTGCCACCAGCAGGGCCCCAGGGGACTCTGGAAACACCATATATTTT. Protein sequence: CATSRAPGDSGNTIYF.

The CDR3 coding sequence is TGTGCCAGCAGTGAATTGGGACAGGGCGGGATGAAGCCCCAGCATTTT. Translated: CASSELGQGGMKPQHF. The V and J genes are TRBV2 and TRBJ1-5, with TRBD1 matching over 9 bases. This CDR3 region has 16 residues. Germline V lookup: CDR1 SNHLY, CDR2 FYNNEI. V was clipped by 2 bases and J by 8 bases; unmatched bases: 10.

The J gene is TRBJ1-5, the V gene TRBV4-2; D unresolved. Germline V gene sequence: CDR1 LGHNA, CDR2 YNFKEQ. The CDR3 covers 13 residues. Trimming removed 8 bases from V and 4 bases from J, with 12 bases in between. The CDR3 DNA reads TGTGCCAGCTCTTCAGCGTTGAATCAGCCCCAGCATTTT. Its protein product is CASSSALNQPQHF.

The gene calls are TRBV19 and TRBJ1-3, with a possible D match to TRBD1 (5 bases). With 7 bases removed from V and 2 bases from J, the gap between germline ends came to 9 bases. Germline CDR1 and CDR2: LNHDA and SQIVND (reference sequence). CDR3 length: 13 amino acids. CDR3 bases: TGTGCCAGTATCGGCAGGGCTGGAAACACCATATATTTT. Residues: CASIGRAGNTIYF.

This clone was detected only a few times. The chain links TRBV10-3 to TRBJ2-7; weak D call: TRBD1 (6 bases). Germline CDR1 reads ENHRY; CDR2 reads SYGVKD. V lost 5 bases to trimming and J lost 0 bases, with 14 bases between them. This CDR3 spans 15 amino acids. Here the CDR3 reads CAISRLTGNSYEQYF. As DNA, the CDR3 is TGTGCCATCAGTCGATTGACAGGCAACTCCTACGAGCAGTACTTC.

CDR3 residues: CASSVEQEYGYTF. CDR3 sequence (DNA): TGTGCCAGCAGCGTAGAACAGGAGTATGGCTACACCTTC. The chain employs TRBV9 and TRBJ1-2, with D possibly matching TRBD1 (5 bases). Germline V lookup: CDR1 SGDLS, CDR2 YYNGEE. CDR3 length: 13 amino acids. V was clipped by 0 bases and J by 5 bases, with 8 bases between them. Full variable domain (rest looked up from reference TRBV9 and TRBJ1-2): DSGVTQTPKHLITATGQRVTLRCSPRSGDLSVYWYQQSLDQGLQFLIQYYNGEERAKGNILERFSAQQFPDLHSELNLSSLELGDSALYFCASSVEQEYGYTFGSGTRLTVV.

This rearrangement joins TRBV5-6 to TRBJ1-5; no reliable D call. CDR1 and CDR2 from the germline V gene are SGHDT and YYEEEE. This CDR3 region has 15 residues. With 0 bases removed from V and 8 bases from J, the gap between germline ends came to 15 bases. The CDR3: CASSLGESRTEPQHF. CDR3 nucleotide sequence: TGTGCCAGCAGCTTGGGCGAATCAAGAACGGAGCCCCAGCATTTT.

The chain has TRBV20-1 and TRBJ2-7; 8 positions match TRBD1. The V segment lost 6 bases and the J segment 6 bases; nucleotides outside the gene matches: 4. Germline CDR1 and CDR2: DFQATT and SNEGSKA (reference sequence). The CDR3 has 11 residues. The CDR3 nucleotides are TGCAGTGCCCACGACAGGGGCGAGCAGTACTTC. Translating gives CSAHDRGEQYF.

This chain's CDR3 is CASTSGRNTGELFF. CDR3 coding DNA: TGTGCCAGCACCAGCGGGAGGAACACCGGGGAGCTGTTTTTT. This chain uses TRBV27 with TRBJ2-2; TRBD2 agrees at 8 bases. The germline gives CDR1 MNHEY, CDR2 SMNVEV (reference sequence). Trimming removed 7 bases from V and 1 base from J; junction bases left unmatched: 2. There are 14 residues in the CDR3.

The chain carries TRBV18 and TRBJ2-5; a possible D gene is TRBD2 (6 bases). The germline gives CDR1 KGHSH, CDR2 LQKENI. This CDR3 is built from 17 residues. V lost 2 bases to trimming and J lost 5 bases, with 21 bases between them. This CDR3 is CASSPGGVLEVRETQYF. Written as DNA, the CDR3 is TGTGCCAGCTCACCAGGCGGGGTCCTCGAAGTTAGGGAGACCCAGTACTTC. The full variable domain, in which reference TRBV18 and TRBJ2-5 provide the parts outside the CDR3, is NAGVMQNPRHLVRRRGQEARLRCSPMKGHSHVYWYRQLPEEGLKFMVYLQKENIIDESGMPKERFSAEFPKEGPSILRIQQVVRGDSAAYFCASSPGGVLEVRETQYFGPGTRLLVL.

J is TRBJ2-5 and V is TRBV13; a weak D match, TRBD2 (6 bases). V lost 5 bases, J lost 5 bases, and 18 bases lay in between. The CDR3 consists of 15 residues. Germline CDR1 reads PRHDT; CDR2 reads FYEKMQ (reference sequence). The CDR3 sequence is CASSRRTQAGETQYF. The CDR3 DNA is TGTGCCAGCAGCAGGAGGACTCAGGCGGGGGAGACCCAGTACTTC.

A single count supports this clone. The J gene is TRBJ1-4, the V gene TRBV3-1 (or the pseudogene TRBV3-2); no clear D. With 0 bases removed from V and 13 bases from J, the gap between germline ends came to 12 bases. This CDR3 is 13 amino acids long. Per germline, CDR1 LGHDT and CDR2 YNNKEL (reference sequence). The DNA for the CDR3 is TGTGCCAGCAGCCAAGAGGCTCAGGATAGACTGTTTTTT. Amino acids: CASSQEAQDRLFF.

This chain connects TRBV11-2 to TRBJ2-1; 7 nucleotides match TRBD2. The germline V gene has CDR1 SGHAT and CDR2 FQNNGV. The CDR3 length is 15 residues. The ends lost 5 bases at V and 0 bases at J; junction bases unmatched: 4. CDR3 in amino acids: CASSPGGSSYNEQFF. The CDR3 nucleotides are TGTGCCAGCAGCCCCGGGGGGAGCTCCTACAATGAGCAGTTCTTC.

V usage is TRBV30 and J usage is TRBJ1-3; D unresolved. The CDR3 consists of 16 residues. The ends were cut back, 5 bases at V and 0 bases at J, with 17 bases in the middle. Per the germline V gene, CDR1 is GTSNPN and CDR2 is SVGIG (reference sequence). The CDR3 spells CAWGNSGSRSGNTIYF. DNA of the CDR3: TGTGCCTGGGGAAACTCCGGGAGCCGCTCTGGAAACACCATATATTTT.

This chain uses TRBV19 with TRBJ2-1; 8 nucleotides match TRBD2. CDR3 size: 14 residues. The germline V gene encodes CDR1 LNHDA and CDR2 SQIVND (reference sequence). Trimming took 7 bases from V and 9 from J; bases not matched to a gene: 11. This CDR3 reads CASTRTSSFREQFF. As DNA, the CDR3 is TGTGCCAGTACTAGGACTAGCTCTTTCCGTGAGCAGTTCTTC.

CDR3 nucleotides: TGTGCCAGCAGGAGAGTCGACAGGTGGAGCACTGAAGCTTTCTTT. Amino acids: CASRRVDRWSTEAFF. The rearrangement links TRBV2 to TRBJ1-1; D is perhaps TRBD1 (6 bases). The V gene lost 6 bases and the J gene lost 4 bases, with 18 bases spanning the gap. CDR1 is SNHLY, CDR2 FYNNEI, per germline. This CDR3 has 15 amino acids.

The rearrangement links TRBV6-4 to TRBJ2-7; 7 bases are a match to TRBD2. Looked up from germline, CDR1 is MRHNA and CDR2 is SNTAGT. The CDR3 covers 11 residues. Trimming removed 5 bases from V and 7 bases from J; junction bases left unmatched: 2. The CDR3 nucleotides read TGTGCCAGCAGTCCTAGCGGAGAGCAGTACTTC. It is translated as CASSPSGEQYF.

The genes are TRBV21-1 and TRBJ2-2; the table's D call, TRBD1, has no DNA check behind it. TRBV21-1 is shown as a pseudogene. This CDR3 region has 18 residues. CDR3 DNA sequence: TGTGCCAGCAGCAAAGCAAAGGCGGACAGGGTAAACACCGGGGAGCTGTTTTTT. It codes for CASSKAKADRVNTGELFF.